The 9 T cell receptor beta chains reported below all come from one sample, sequenced in a study of blood T cell repertoires in COVID-19. Method: immunoSEQ multiplex PCR; TCRdb's copy keeps in-frame clones and lacks some. This table holds fewer than 200,000 clones, about 80% found once. The sample comprised peripheral blood. Receptor source: a middle-aged woman with COVID-19, enrolled during active disease.

The chain carries TRBV7-2 and TRBJ2-7; perhaps TRBD2 as D (6 bases). CDR3 length: 14 residues. With 6 bases removed from V and 8 bases from J, the gap between germline ends came to 20 bases. Germline V gene data show CDR1 as SGHTA and CDR2 as FQGNSA. DNA for the CDR3: TGTGCCAGCAGTCAAGGACGTTCTCGGGGGAAGCAGTACTTC. Translating gives CASSQGRSRGKQYF. Full variable domain (rest looked up from reference TRBV7-2 and TRBJ2-7): GAGVSQSPSNKVTEKGKDVELRCDPISGHTALYWYRQSLGQGLEFLIYFQGNSAPDKSGLPSDRFSAERTGGSVSTLTIQRTQQEDSAVYLCASSQGRSRGKQYFGPGTRLTVT.

V is TRBV11-2 and J is TRBJ1-2; 9 nucleotides line up with TRBD1. J gave up 6 bases and V 2 bases, and 10 bases lay outside the gene matches. This CDR3 contains 16 residues. The V gene's germline CDR1 is SGHAT and CDR2 FQNNGV. The CDR3 DNA reads as TGTGCCAGCAGCTTAAGTGGTCCGGGACAGGGAGATGGCTACACCTTC. Its translation is CASSLSGPGQGDGYTF.

This chain uses TRBV27 with TRBJ2-7, with D possibly TRBD2 on 6 matching bases. V was pared by 3 bases and J by 3 bases, with 9 bases between. This CDR3 has 13 residues. The germline gives CDR1 MNHEY, CDR2 SMNVEV (reference sequence). CDR3 sequence: CASSFPGSYEQYF. DNA for the CDR3: TGTGCCAGCAGTTTCCCCGGGAGCTACGAGCAGTACTTC.

CDR3 sequence: CASSDRAGSYNSPLHF. CDR3 DNA: TGCGCCAGCAGCGACAGGGCCGGCTCCTATAATTCACCCCTCCACTTT. The V call is TRBV5-1, the J call TRBJ1-6; TRBD1 agrees at 7 bases. V lost 4 bases and J lost 0; bases outside the gene matches: 4. The length of the CDR3 is 16 residues. CDR1 SGHRS and CDR2 YFSETQ come from the germline V gene.

The V gene is TRBV27, the J gene TRBJ2-2, with TRBD1 as a possible D gene (5 bases). Germline CDR1 is MNHEY and CDR2 is SMNVEV (reference sequence). CDR3 length: 14 residues. The V end was cut by 1 base, the J end by 6 bases, with 9 bases between. DNA of the CDR3: TGTGCCAGCAGTTTATTGGTGACAGCCGGGGAGCTGTTTTTT. Encoded protein: CASSLLVTAGELFF.

The chain joins TRBV19 to TRBJ1-6; TRBD1 matches at 7 bases. V gave up 0 bases and J gave up 10 bases; unmatched junction bases: 6. CDR3 length equals 15 residues. Germline V gene data show CDR1 as LNHDA and CDR2 as SQIVND (reference sequence). CDR3 region: CASSIDRGGASPLHF. The CDR3 nucleotides read TGTGCCAGTAGTATAGATAGAGGGGGCGCCTCACCCCTCCACTTT.

The chain carries TRBV7-9 and TRBJ2-7; TRBD1 aligns across 8 bases. The CDR3 has 13 residues. The V and J ends lost 7 bases and 4 bases, in that order; junction bases with no gene match: 6. The germline V gene encodes CDR1 SEHNR and CDR2 FQNEAQ (reference sequence). This CDR3 is CASTGGQDYEQYF. In DNA, the CDR3 is TGTGCCAGCACCGGGGGACAGGATTACGAGCAGTACTTC.

The chain has TRBV5-6 and TRBJ2-3; D uncertain. CDR1 SGHDT and CDR2 YYEEEE come from the germline V gene. The CDR3 length is 14 residues. Between the trimmed V and J ends, which lost 5 bases and 6 bases, there was a span of 16 bases. Here the CDR3 reads CASSFYSHLDTQYF. As DNA, the CDR3 is TGTGCCAGCAGTTTTTATAGCCACCTCGATACGCAGTATTTT.

Concerning this clone itself: The sample has other DNA sequences that encode this CDR3 too. CDR3 coding DNA: TGTGCCAGCAGTGACGGACCCGGGGGTGAAAAACTGTTTTTT. This translates into CASSDGPGGEKLFF. This sequence joins TRBV6-1 and TRBJ1-4; a weak D match, TRBD1 (5 bases). The CDR3 contains 14 residues. Germline CDR1 reads MNHNS; CDR2 reads SASEGT. V was clipped by 3 bases and J by 7 bases, with 12 bases between them.